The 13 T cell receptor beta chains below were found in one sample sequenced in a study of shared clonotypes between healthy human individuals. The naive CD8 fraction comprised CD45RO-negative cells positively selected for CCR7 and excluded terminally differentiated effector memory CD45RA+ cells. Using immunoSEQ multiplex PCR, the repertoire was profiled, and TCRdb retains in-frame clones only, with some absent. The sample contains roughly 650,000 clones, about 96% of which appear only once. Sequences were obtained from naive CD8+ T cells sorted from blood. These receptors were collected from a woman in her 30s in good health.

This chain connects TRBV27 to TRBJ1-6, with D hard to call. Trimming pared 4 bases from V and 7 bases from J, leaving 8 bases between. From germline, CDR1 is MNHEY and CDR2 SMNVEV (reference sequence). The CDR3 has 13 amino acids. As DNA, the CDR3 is TGTGCCAGCAGTTCAAGTCGGAATTCACCCCTCCACTTT. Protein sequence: CASSSSRNSPLHF.

The CDR3: CASSGYQDVNEKLFF. CDR3 coding DNA: TGTGCCAGCAGTGGATACCAGGACGTTAATGAAAAACTGTTTTTT. The chain carries TRBV6-1 and TRBJ1-4; D is uncertain. The V gene lost 4 bases and the J gene lost 4 bases, with 13 bases spanning the gap. The CDR3 consists of 15 residues. Per germline, CDR1 MNHNS and CDR2 SASEGT.

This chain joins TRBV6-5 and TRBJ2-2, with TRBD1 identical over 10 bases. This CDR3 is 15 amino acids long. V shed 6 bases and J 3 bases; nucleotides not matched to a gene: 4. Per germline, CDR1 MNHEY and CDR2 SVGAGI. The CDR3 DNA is TGTGCCAGCAGAGCCGGGACAGGGGACACCGGGGAGCTGTTTTTT. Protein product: CASRAGTGDTGELFF.

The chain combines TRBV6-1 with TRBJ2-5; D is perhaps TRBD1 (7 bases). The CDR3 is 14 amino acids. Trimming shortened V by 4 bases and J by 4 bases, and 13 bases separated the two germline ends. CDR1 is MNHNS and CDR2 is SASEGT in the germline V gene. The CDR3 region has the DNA TGTGCCAGCAGTGGTCCAGGGGGAGGAGAGACCCAGTACTTC. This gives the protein CASSGPGGGETQYF.

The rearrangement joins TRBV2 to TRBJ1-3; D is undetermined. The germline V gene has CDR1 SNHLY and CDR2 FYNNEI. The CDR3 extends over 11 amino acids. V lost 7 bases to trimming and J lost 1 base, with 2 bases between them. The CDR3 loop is CASTSGNTIYF. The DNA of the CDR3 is TGTGCCAGCACATCTGGAAACACCATATATTTT.

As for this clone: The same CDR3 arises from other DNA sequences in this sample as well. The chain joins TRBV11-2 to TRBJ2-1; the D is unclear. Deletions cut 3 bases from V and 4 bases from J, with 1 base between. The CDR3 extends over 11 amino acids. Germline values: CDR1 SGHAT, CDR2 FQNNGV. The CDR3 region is CASSFYNEQFF. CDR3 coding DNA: TGTGCCAGCAGCTTTTACAATGAGCAGTTCTTC.

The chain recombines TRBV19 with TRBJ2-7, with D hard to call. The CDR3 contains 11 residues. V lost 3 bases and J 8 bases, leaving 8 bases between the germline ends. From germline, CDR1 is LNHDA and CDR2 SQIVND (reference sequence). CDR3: CASSIEGKQYF. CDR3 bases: TGTGCCAGTAGTATCGAAGGGAAGCAGTACTTC.

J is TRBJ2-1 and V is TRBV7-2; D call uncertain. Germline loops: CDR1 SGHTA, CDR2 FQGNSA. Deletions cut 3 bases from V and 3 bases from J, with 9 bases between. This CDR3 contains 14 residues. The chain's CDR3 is CASSLLHLYNEQFF. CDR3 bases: TGTGCCAGCAGCTTGCTCCATCTCTACAATGAGCAGTTCTTC. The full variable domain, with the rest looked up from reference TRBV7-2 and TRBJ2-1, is GAGVSQSPSNKVTEKGKDVELRCDPISGHTALYWYRQSLGQGLEFLIYFQGNSAPDKSGLPSDRFSAERTGGSVSTLTIQRTQQEDSAVYLCASSLLHLYNEQFFGPGTRLTVL.

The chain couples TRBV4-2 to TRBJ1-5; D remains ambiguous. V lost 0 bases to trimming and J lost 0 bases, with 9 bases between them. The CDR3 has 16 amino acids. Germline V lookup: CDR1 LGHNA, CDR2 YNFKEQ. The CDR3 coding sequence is TGTGCCAGCAGCCAAGAAGTATCAGTTAGCAATCAGCCCCAGCATTTT. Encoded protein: CASSQEVSVSNQPQHF.

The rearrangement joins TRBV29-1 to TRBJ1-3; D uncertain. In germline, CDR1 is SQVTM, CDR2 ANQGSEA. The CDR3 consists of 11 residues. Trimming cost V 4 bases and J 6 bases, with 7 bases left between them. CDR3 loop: CSVGYLNTIYF. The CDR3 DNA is TGCAGCGTTGGGTACCTAAACACCATATATTTT. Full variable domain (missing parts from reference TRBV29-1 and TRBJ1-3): SAVISQKPSRDICQRGTSLTIQCQVDSQVTMMFWYRQQPGQSLTLIATANQGSEATYESGFVIDKFPISRPNLTFSTLTVSNMSPEDSSIYLCSVGYLNTIYFGEGSWLTVV.

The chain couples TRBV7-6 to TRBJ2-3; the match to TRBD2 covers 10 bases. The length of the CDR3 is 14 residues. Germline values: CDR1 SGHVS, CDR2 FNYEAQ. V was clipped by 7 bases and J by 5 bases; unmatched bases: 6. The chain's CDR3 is CASNPRTSGDTQYF. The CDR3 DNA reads TGTGCCAGCAACCCCAGGACTAGCGGAGATACGCAGTATTTT.

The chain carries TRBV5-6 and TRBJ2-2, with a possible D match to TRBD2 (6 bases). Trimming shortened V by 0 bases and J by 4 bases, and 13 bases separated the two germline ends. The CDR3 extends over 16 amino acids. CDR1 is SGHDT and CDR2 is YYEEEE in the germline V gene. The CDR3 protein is CASSLEAEGPTGELFF. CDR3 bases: TGTGCCAGCAGCTTGGAAGCGGAGGGTCCCACCGGGGAGCTGTTTTTT.

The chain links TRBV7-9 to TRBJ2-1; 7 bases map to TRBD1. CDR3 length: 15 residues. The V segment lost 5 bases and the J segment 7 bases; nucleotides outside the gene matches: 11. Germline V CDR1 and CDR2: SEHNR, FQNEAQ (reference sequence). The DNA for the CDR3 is TGTGCCAGCAGCCCCCCCGACAGGGTGGGGAATGAGCAGTTCTTC. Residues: CASSPPDRVGNEQFF. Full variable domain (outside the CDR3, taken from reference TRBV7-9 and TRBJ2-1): DTGVSQNPRHKITKRGQNVTFRCDPISEHNRLYWYRQTLGQGPEFLTYFQNEAQLEKSRLLSDRFSAERPKGSFSTLEIQRTEQGDSAMYLCASSPPDRVGNEQFFGPGTRLTVL.